This T cell receptor beta chain emerged from a study of radiation and T cells in renal cell carcinoma. CDR3 size: 15 residues. V dropped 6 bases and J dropped 2; count of bases not matched to a gene: 9. Germline assignment: CDR1 MNHEY and CDR2 SVGAGI. Libraries were prepared by immunoSEQ multiplex PCR; TCRdb keeps only in-frame clonotypes and omits some of them. The table lists around 77,000 clones, around four fifths of them singletons, with under 2.5% in the top ten. Indicated time point: blood 4 weeks post-SBRT, at nephrectomy. The treatment denotes: 15 Gy SBRT to primary tumor, nephrectomy 4 weeks later.

This clonotype was sampled from a woman aged 55-70 years with renal cell carcinoma. This sample comprised blood, obtained from a patient whose treatment included radiotherapy and nephrectomy. The V call is TRBV6-5, the J call TRBJ1-2; 7 bases match TRBD1. CDR3 DNA sequence: TGTGCCAGCAGGCCAAGGACAGGAGTAAACTATGGCTACACCTTC. Encoded protein: CASRPRTGVNYGYTF.